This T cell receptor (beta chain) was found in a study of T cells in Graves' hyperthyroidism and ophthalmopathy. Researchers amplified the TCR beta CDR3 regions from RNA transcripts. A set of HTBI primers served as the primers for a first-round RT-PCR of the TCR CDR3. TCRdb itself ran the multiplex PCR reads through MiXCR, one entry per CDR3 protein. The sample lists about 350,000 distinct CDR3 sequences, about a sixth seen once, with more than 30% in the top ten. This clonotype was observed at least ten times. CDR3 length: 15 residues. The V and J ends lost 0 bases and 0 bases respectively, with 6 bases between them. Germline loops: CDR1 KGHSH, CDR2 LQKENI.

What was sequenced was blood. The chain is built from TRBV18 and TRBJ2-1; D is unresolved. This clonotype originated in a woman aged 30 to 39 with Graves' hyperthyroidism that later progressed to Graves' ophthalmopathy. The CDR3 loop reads CASSPPEYSYNEQFF. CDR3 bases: TGTGCCAGCTCACCACCGGAGTACTCCTACAATGAGCAGTTCTTC.